This TCR beta chain was identified in a study of OX40 agonist ivuxolimab in advanced cancers. Assay used: immunoSEQ multiplex PCR; TCRdb lists only in-frame clones, some missing. The sample has over 20,000 clones, 86% seen once. This CDR3 is 16 amino acids long. Trimming cost V 0 bases and J 3 bases, with 13 bases left between them. Germline CDR1 reads SGDLS; CDR2 reads YYNGEE. The material sequenced was CD4+ or CD8+ T cells sorted from blood, taken in a trial of the OX40 agonist ivuxolimab. V usage is TRBV9 and J usage is TRBJ2-1; D is possibly TRBD1 or TRBD2 (5 bases each). The sequence was obtained from an adult with an advanced solid tumor such as melanoma, head and neck, liver or kidney cancer. Here the CDR3 DNA reads TGTGCCAGCAGCGTAGCCCTCAGTGGGGGCTACAATGAGCAGTTCTTC. It specifies CASSVALSGGYNEQFF.